This TCR beta chain derives from a study of post-analysis software for immune sequencing data. Study-wide background: Included courses were relapsing-remitting and secondary progressive multiple sclerosis; progressive-relapsing multiple sclerosis was also included. Study results and limitations: Controls had lower frequencies than patients of 4 or 5 TRBV segments, which included TRBV5-6, TRBV5-1 and TRBV20-1. Under the F measure, samples that were prepared in one batch clustered strongly together. Comparison with controls showed significantly lower normalized Chao1 diversity in multiple sclerosis patients.

V gave up 7 bases and J gave up 8 bases; unmatched junction bases: 9. This CDR3 has 13 residues. Germline CDR1 is MNHEY and CDR2 is SVGAGI. With regard to this clonotype: Its antigen remains unknown.

Carried by the TCR beta cDNA libraries were unique molecular identifiers. Out of 1 to 10 million T cells, roughly 0.5 million cDNA molecules were generated. TCRdb re-analysed the PCR reads in MiXCR, keeping a single row per CDR3 protein. The data show roughly 430,000 distinct CDR3 sequences, with roughly 40% seen just once and less than 8% held by the top ten. The chain combines TRBV6-5 with TRBJ1-2, with TRBD1 identical over 8 bases. The receptor comes from a girl under 10 years old with multiple sclerosis. Sequenced material: blood. The CDR3 bases are TGTGCCAGCATCTCAGACAGGGGCGGAGGCTACACCTTC. Amino acid sequence: CASISDRGGGYTF.